Listed here is a single T cell receptor beta chain. This sample stems from a study of OX40 agonist ivuxolimab in advanced cancers. Overall study: In this cohort, patients received ivuxolimab, an agonistic anti-OX40 (CD134) antibody. The patients received ivuxolimab by intravenous route every 2 weeks at 0.01 to 10 mg/kg. Of the participants, around 43% had some prior anti-PD-1, anti-PD-L1 or anti-CTLA-4 therapy, which was allowed.

Libraries were prepared by immunoSEQ multiplex PCR; TCRdb keeps only in-frame clonotypes and omits some of them. The sample holds some 48,000 clones, 75% to 80% seen once. Trimming left V 8 bases short and J 3 bases short, with 14 bases between. The CDR3 is made up of 15 amino acids. Germline CDR1 reads MNHEY; CDR2 reads SVGAGI. The V and J genes are TRBV6-5 and TRBJ1-6; D call uncertain. The source of this sequence is an adult with an advanced solid tumor such as melanoma, head and neck, liver or kidney cancer. The input for sequencing was CD4+ or CD8+ T cells sorted from blood, taken in a trial of the OX40 agonist ivuxolimab. The CDR3 region is CASSQKWVYNSPLHF. CDR3 coding DNA: TGTGCCAGCTCCCAAAAGTGGGTCTATAATTCACCCCTCCACTTT.